The following is a TCR beta chain sequence with its context. The antigen is not known. This record comes from a study of vaccination and CD4 T cells after COVID-19. Sample treatment: approximately 9-day PBMC culture with coronavirus spike peptide pools or control peptides (ViraFEST assay). With peptide pools, ViraFEST first expanded antigen-specific T cells and afterwards sequenced their TCRs. PBMC cultures, at 1.5 million to 2.5 million cells per well, received approximately 10 IU/ml IL-2 and about 10 ug/ml peptide pools. The CDR3 spans 16 residues. Germline CDR1 DFQATT, CDR2 SNEGSKA (reference sequence). The V end was cut by 2 bases, the J end by 2 bases, with 17 bases between. With the Oncomine TCR Beta short-read assay, DNA from cultured CD4+ T cells was sequenced. TCRdb reprocessed the PCR reads with MiXCR, giving one entry per CDR3 protein. The sample consists of about 14,000 distinct CDR3 sequences, roughly three fifths of them appearing once.

The source is a human donor with COVID-19. The starting material was cultured CD4+ T cells from blood, obtained after SARS-CoV-2 vaccination. The chain joins TRBV20-1 to TRBJ2-3; a weak D match, TRBD2 (6 bases). The CDR3 loop reads CSARYGGRSYTDTQYF. The CDR3 DNA reads as TGCAGTGCTAGATATGGGGGGAGATCCTACACAGATACGCAGTATTTT.